The sequence of this T cell receptor (beta chain) was determined in a study of T cell changes during pregnancy in multiple sclerosis. Assay used: immunoSEQ multiplex PCR; TCRdb lists only in-frame clones, some missing. The repertoire holds some 100,000 clones, with about 90% as singletons. V lost 5 bases, J lost 5 bases, and 13 bases lay in between. The CDR3 runs to 13 residues. From germline, CDR1 is SEHNR and CDR2 FQNEAQ (reference sequence). The input for sequencing was peripheral blood, taken after pregnancy. The chain recombines TRBV7-9 with TRBJ2-7; maybe TRBD2 (5 bases). The TCR originated in a female donor with multiple sclerosis, enrolled in a pregnancy study. The CDR3 sequence is CASSRGHLHEQYF. The CDR3 bases are TGTGCCAGCAGCCGAGGGCATTTGCACGAGCAGTACTTC. Supplemented by reference TRBV7-9 and TRBJ2-7, the full variable domain reads DTGVSQNPRHKITKRGQNVTFRCDPISEHNRLYWYRQTLGQGPEFLTYFQNEAQLEKSRLLSDRFSAERPKGSFSTLEIQRTEQGDSAMYLCASSRGHLHEQYFGPGTRLTVT.